One and the same sample provided the 28 T cell receptor beta chains below, sequenced in a study of identical twins. TCRdb re-called the 5' RACE reads through MiXCR, storing one row per CDR3 protein. The sample lists 400,000 to 600,000 distinct CDR3 sequences, around 20% occurring once. These data also formed part of another study, on yellow fever vaccine responses in identical twins.

Input material: CD4+ T cells sorted from blood. These receptor sequences come from a woman aged 18-35 years in good health.

This rearrangement joins TRBV19 to TRBJ2-3; weak D call: TRBD1 (6 bases). The CDR3 totals 17 residues. With 6 bases removed from V and 2 bases from J, the gap between germline ends came to 21 bases. Germline V CDR1 and CDR2: LNHDA, SQIVND (reference sequence). The CDR3 loop is CASRPLWAGATTDTQYF. DNA of the CDR3: TGTGCCAGTAGACCTTTATGGGCAGGGGCAACCACAGATACGCAGTATTTT.

This clonotype was counted a few times. The J gene is TRBJ1-4, the V gene TRBV7-9, with TRBD1 matching over 7 bases. Germline values: CDR1 SEHNR, CDR2 FQNEAQ (reference sequence). CDR3 length: 15 residues. The ends lost 0 bases at V and 4 bases at J; junction bases unmatched: 2. This chain's CDR3 is CASSLANRGNEKLFF. The CDR3 DNA sequence: TGTGCCAGCAGCTTAGCGAACAGGGGTAATGAAAAACTGTTTTTT.

This clonotype turned up a few times. This chain joins TRBV12-3 or TRBV12-4 and TRBJ1-1, with D uncertain. V lost 2 bases to trimming and J lost 1 base, with 14 bases between them. The CDR3 is made up of 16 amino acids. DNA of the CDR3: TGTGCCAGCAGTTTAATAAGGGAAGGAGAGAACACTGAAGCTTTCTTT. Amino acid sequence: CASSLIREGENTEAFF.

The gene calls are TRBV5-6 and TRBJ2-7; TRBD1 might be the D (6 bases). The germline V and J ends were trimmed by 3 bases and 7 bases, with 14 bases remaining between them. In germline, CDR1 is SGHDT, CDR2 YYEEEE. The CDR3 spans 13 residues. CDR3 DNA sequence: TGTGCCAGCAGCTGGGCAGGGGTTGGAGAGCAGTACTTC. Protein: CASSWAGVGEQYF.

This sequence joins TRBV20-1 and TRBJ2-3; weak D call: TRBD2 (5 bases). The ends were cut back, 1 base at V and 3 bases at J, with 14 bases in the middle. Germline lookup yields CDR1 DFQATT and CDR2 SNEGSKA (reference sequence). This CDR3 spans 15 amino acids. CDR3 bases: TGCAGTGCTAGAGCGGGGAGCATAAGTACAGATACGCAGTATTTT. Protein sequence: CSARAGSISTDTQYF.

This clonotype came up a few times. The chain has TRBV20-1 and TRBJ2-7; D is unclear. V lost 6 bases to trimming and J lost 2 bases, with 14 bases between them. Per germline, CDR1 DFQATT and CDR2 SNEGSKA (reference sequence). The CDR3 totals 13 residues. This chain's CDR3 is CSARRSGTYEQYF. CDR3 nucleotides: TGCAGTGCCCGCAGGAGTGGGACCTACGAGCAGTACTTC.

The CDR3 sequence: CASGSLGETQYF. In nucleotides, the CDR3 is TGCGCCAGCGGGTCTCTAGGTGAGACCCAGTACTTC. This chain joins TRBV5-1 and TRBJ2-5; no clear D gene. CDR1 and CDR2 (germline): SGHRS, YFSETQ. The CDR3 consists of 12 residues. Trimming removed 7 bases at V and 5 bases at J, with 12 bases between. Drawing the rest from reference TRBV5-1 and TRBJ2-5, the complete variable domain is KAGVTQTPRYLIKTRGQQVTLSCSPISGHRSVSWYQQTPGQGLQFLFEYFSETQRNKGNFPGRFSGRQFSNSRSEMNVSTLELGDSALYLCASGSLGETQYFGPGTRLLVL.

The table lists this clonotype with a few counts. This rearrangement joins TRBV7-3 to TRBJ2-2, with D perhaps assigned TRBD1 or TRBD2 (6 bases each). Germline V gene data show CDR1 as SGHTA and CDR2 as FQGTGA. V shed 5 bases and J shed 4 bases, with 11 bases lying between them. This CDR3 region has 14 residues. The CDR3 DNA reads TGTGCCAGCAGCGATAGGGGGGCCACCGGGGAGCTGTTTTTT. Translating gives CASSDRGATGELFF. The whole variable domain, filled in from reference TRBV7-3 and TRBJ2-2, reads GAGVSQTPSNKVTEKGKYVELRCDPISGHTALYWYRQSLGQGPEFLIYFQGTGAADDSGLPNDRFFAVRPEGSVSTLKIQRTERGDSAVYLCASSDRGATGELFFGEGSRLTVL.

This clonotype has only a few counts. The chain couples TRBV12-3 or TRBV12-4 to TRBJ2-5; D ambiguous. The CDR3 is 13 amino acids. The V gene lost 3 bases and the J gene lost 2 bases, with 7 bases spanning the gap. The CDR3 here is CASSLNHQETQYF. The CDR3 DNA follows: TGTGCCAGCAGTTTGAACCATCAAGAGACCCAGTACTTC.

The chain uses TRBV7-9 and TRBJ1-4; perhaps TRBD1 as D (6 bases). V was cut by 1 base and J by 8 bases, with 17 bases left in between. There are 16 residues in the CDR3. Germline lookup yields CDR1 SEHNR and CDR2 FQNEAQ (reference sequence). CDR3 in amino acids: CASSLVIMGAREKLFF. The CDR3 region has the DNA TGTGCCAGCAGCTTAGTGATTATGGGGGCCAGGGAAAAACTGTTTTTT.

This chain uses TRBV13 with TRBJ2-3; 11 bases are a match to TRBD2. The J segment lost 0 bases and the V segment lost 0 bases, leaving 23 bases of the junction unmatched. The CDR3 runs 24 residues. Germline loops: CDR1 PRHDT, CDR2 FYEKMQ (reference sequence). CDR3 nucleotides: TGTGCCAGCAGCTTAGGTTATTGGATAGCGGGAGGGATTGAGATTATCGTAAGCACAGATACGCAGTATTTT. Its protein is CASSLGYWIAGGIEIIVSTDTQYF.

This clonotype was picked up a small number of times. CDR3 residues: CSVAMGSGYTF. CDR3 nucleotides: TGCAGCGTCGCGATGGGTTCTGGCTACACCTTC. This chain links TRBV29-1 with TRBJ1-2; D is undetermined. Per the germline V gene, CDR1 is SQVTM and CDR2 is ANQGSEA. This CDR3 comprises 11 residues. The V end lost 6 bases, the J end lost 7 bases, and 12 bases lay between the germline ends.

The chain combines TRBV29-1 with TRBJ2-5, with TRBD2 as a possible D gene (5 bases). Trimming took off 3 bases at V and 1 base at J, with 9 bases between the two ends. CDR1 is SQVTM, CDR2 ANQGSEA, per germline. The CDR3 totals 13 residues. Written as DNA, the CDR3 is TGCAGCGTTGATGGGAGACTCCAAGAGACCCAGTACTTC. Protein sequence: CSVDGRLQETQYF.

This clonotype occurred a few times. This chain connects TRBV2 to TRBJ1-6, with a possible D match to TRBD1 (6 bases). The CDR3 loop spans 11 amino acids. Trimming pared 5 bases from V and 10 bases from J, leaving 6 bases between. Germline lookup yields CDR1 SNHLY and CDR2 FYNNEI. The CDR3 DNA is TGTGCCAGCAGTCAGGGGTCACCCCTCCACTTT. Translation gives CASSQGSPLHF.

This clonotype was observed a handful of times. The V and J genes are TRBV5-6 and TRBJ2-7, with 11 bases identical to TRBD2. V was pared by 0 bases and J by 6 bases, with 5 bases of the junction left unmatched. The CDR3 extends over 15 amino acids. Germline CDR1 and CDR2: SGHDT and YYEEEE. As DNA, the CDR3 is TGTGCCAGCAGCTTGGCTAGCGGGAGGAACGGCGAGCAGTACTTC. This translates into CASSLASGRNGEQYF.

V gene TRBV2 combines with J gene TRBJ1-2, with D tentatively TRBD1 (5 bases). V lost 5 bases and J lost 4, with 17 bases in between. The CDR3 is made up of 15 amino acids. Germline assignment: CDR1 SNHLY and CDR2 FYNNEI. The CDR3 is CASSSTTALTYGYTF. In DNA form, the CDR3 reads TGTGCCAGCAGTTCCACGACAGCCCTTACCTATGGCTACACCTTC.

V usage is TRBV12-3 or TRBV12-4 and J usage is TRBJ2-7; D not certain. The ends were cut back, 5 bases at V and 2 bases at J, with 10 bases in the middle. The CDR3 extends over 13 amino acids. This chain's CDR3 is CASSVHNTYEQYF. The DNA for the CDR3 is TGTGCCAGCAGTGTTCATAACACCTACGAGCAGTACTTC.

This chain joins TRBV11-2 and TRBJ2-4; D is perhaps TRBD1 (6 bases). The CDR3 length is 17 residues. Trimming took 8 bases from V and 8 from J, leaving 28 bases between them. CDR1 and CDR2 (germline): SGHAT, FQNNGV. The CDR3 spells CASRTSRQAWEWDIQYF. Here the CDR3 DNA reads TGTGCCAGCCGAACATCCAGACAGGCGTGGGAGTGGGACATTCAGTACTTC.

In its sample, this clonotype was seen a few times. This rearrangement joins TRBV10-3 to TRBJ1-5; D not resolved. Between the trimmed V and J ends, which lost 9 bases and 4 bases, there was a span of 10 bases. The CDR3 runs 12 residues. Germline CDR1 reads ENHRY; CDR2 reads SYGVKD. In DNA form, the CDR3 reads TGTGCCATAGCGTCGGGGAATCAGCCCCAGCATTTT. It is translated as CAIASGNQPQHF.

The genes are TRBV9 and TRBJ2-3; D is possibly TRBD2 (6 bases). Germline V lookup: CDR1 SGDLS, CDR2 YYNGEE. V dropped 3 bases and J dropped 2 bases, with 13 bases sitting between them. The CDR3 consists of 15 residues. The CDR3 DNA reads TGTGCCAGCAGCGAAACTAGCTTAAACACAGATACGCAGTATTTT. Its translation: CASSETSLNTDTQYF.

This clonotype was recorded a few times. This chain joins TRBV12-3 or TRBV12-4 and TRBJ1-1; D possibly corresponds to TRBD1 (6 bases). The CDR3 extends over 11 amino acids. V shed 7 bases and J shed 10 bases, with 13 bases lying between them. The CDR3 DNA sequence: TGTGCCAGCACCAAGACAGGAGGAGCTTTCTTT. This gives the protein CASTKTGGAFF.

The chain carries TRBV4-1 and TRBJ1-2; tentative D call: TRBD1 (5 bases). This CDR3 is 16 amino acids long. From germline, CDR1 is MGHRA and CDR2 YSYEKL. The V end lost 0 bases, the J end lost 4 bases, and 15 bases lay between the germline ends. CDR3: CASSQEEEGRGYGYTF. CDR3 in DNA: TGCGCCAGCAGCCAAGAAGAGGAGGGGCGCGGCTATGGCTACACCTTC.

This clonotype was found a few times. The chain uses TRBV10-2 and TRBJ2-5, with D possibly being TRBD1 (5 bases). The V end was cut by 6 bases, the J end by 0 bases, with 14 bases between. CDR3 length equals 15 residues. The germline CDR1 and CDR2 sequences are WSHSY and SAAADI. CDR3 sequence reads: CASSQQSGYQETQYF. The DNA for the CDR3 is TGCGCCAGCAGCCAACAATCAGGGTACCAAGAGACCCAGTACTTC.

This clonotype was seen a few times. The chain couples TRBV7-9 to TRBJ2-2; D not resolved. The CDR3 sequence is 13 residues long. Trimming shortened V by 5 bases and J by 5 bases, and 9 bases separated the two germline ends. Germline CDR1 SEHNR, CDR2 FQNEAQ (reference sequence). CDR3 region: CASSPPRTGELFF. CDR3 bases: TGTGCCAGCAGCCCCCCCAGGACCGGGGAGCTGTTTTTT.

This clonotype was detected only a few times. V and J are TRBV12-3 or TRBV12-4 and TRBJ2-7, with TRBD1 matching over 7 bases. CDR3 length equals 15 residues. Trimming at V came to 3 bases and at J to 1 base, leaving 6 bases not matched to a gene. CDR3 sequence: CASSLTGIGSYEQYF. The CDR3 DNA is TGTGCCAGCAGTTTGACAGGGATAGGGTCCTACGAGCAGTACTTC.

This clonotype has only a few counts. The rearrangement uses TRBV12-3 or TRBV12-4 and TRBJ1-2; D unresolved. V lost 6 bases and J lost 6, with 17 bases in between. The CDR3 is made up of 14 amino acids. The CDR3 coding sequence is TGTGCCAGCAGCCTTCGGGGTCCGAAGCATGGCTACACCTTC. It specifies CASSLRGPKHGYTF.

The V and J genes are TRBV12-3 or TRBV12-4 and TRBJ2-1; 7 nucleotides align to TRBD1. CDR3 size: 14 residues. Trimming removed 5 bases from V and 5 bases from J; junction bases left unmatched: 6. The CDR3 reads CASSTDRAHNEQFF. CDR3 bases: TGTGCCAGCAGTACCGACAGGGCGCACAATGAGCAGTTCTTC.

The table lists this clonotype with a count of one. The chain joins TRBV12-3 or TRBV12-4 to TRBJ2-6; D possibly corresponds to TRBD2 (5 bases). The CDR3 is 16 amino acids. V was shortened by 7 bases and J by 0 bases, with 13 bases between the two germline ends. In DNA form, the CDR3 reads TGTGCCAGCAAAGGGCTGGGGAGCTCTGGGGCCAACGTCCTGACTTTC. Amino acids: CASKGLGSSGANVLTF.